This T cell receptor (beta chain) was identified in a study of OX40 agonist ivuxolimab in advanced cancers. At the level of the study: The study treated patients with ivuxolimab, an agonistic anti-OX40 (CD134) antibody.

A note on this clone: Its antigen remains unidentified.

Findings and caveats of the study: Blood T cells, both CD4+ and CD8+, expanded clonally by week 6 at 0.1 to 3.0 mg/kg.

Using immunoSEQ multiplex PCR, the repertoire was profiled, and TCRdb retains in-frame clones only, with some absent. This table has about 9,200 clones, about 86% appearing once. Source: CD4+ or CD8+ T cells sorted from blood, taken in a trial of the OX40 agonist ivuxolimab. The clonotype was recovered from an adult with an advanced solid tumor such as melanoma, head and neck, liver or kidney cancer.

In nucleotides, the CDR3 is TGTGCCAGCTCACCAATCCCGAACACCGGGGAGCTGTTTTTT. This gives the protein CASSPIPNTGELFF. The chain is built from TRBV18 and TRBJ2-2; the D is unclear. CDR1 KGHSH and CDR2 LQKENI come from the germline V gene. Trimming left V 2 bases short and J 0 bases short, with 4 bases between. The CDR3 loop spans 14 amino acids.